The next 5 T cell receptor beta chains were all read from a single sample in a study of technical replicates of blood from several donors. TCRdb keeps only in-frame clones here, not all; method: immunoSEQ multiplex PCR. This table holds about 97,000 clones, about 96% found once. Sequencing input: T cells isolated from PBMCs. These receptors were collected from a human donor in good health.

The chain joins TRBV6-5 to TRBJ2-7, with D perhaps TRBD2 (6 bases). The CDR3 spans 15 residues. Trimming stripped 1 base from V and 2 bases from J, with 12 bases between. CDR1 and CDR2 from the germline V gene are MNHEY and SVGAGI. In DNA, the CDR3 is TGTGCCAGCAGTTACTTTAGCGGAGGCACCTACGAGCAGTACTTC. As protein: CASSYFSGGTYEQYF.

This chain uses TRBV7-2 with TRBJ1-2; unclear D gene. Germline CDR1 and CDR2: SGHTA and FQGNSA. V shed 3 bases and J shed 6 bases, with 14 bases lying between them. The CDR3 consists of 14 residues. In DNA, the CDR3 is TGTGCCAGCAGCTTGGAGCGGTACACGGATGGCTACACCTTC. Its protein is CASSLERYTDGYTF.

The V call is TRBV6-5, the J call TRBJ1-5, with 10 bases aligning to TRBD1. CDR1 is MNHEY, CDR2 SVGAGI, per germline. The CDR3 runs 14 residues. V shed 10 bases, J shed 4 bases, and the junction held 7 bases outside the gene matches. Here the CDR3 reads CATKGQGMNQPQHF. The CDR3 nucleotides are TGTGCCACCAAGGGACAGGGGATGAATCAGCCCCAGCATTTT.

V gene TRBV7-9 combines with J gene TRBJ2-3; 12 bases are shared with TRBD2. J lost 2 bases, V lost 3 bases, and 6 bases had no gene match. The CDR3 runs to 17 residues. The germline gives CDR1 SEHNR, CDR2 FQNEAQ (reference sequence). CDR3 nucleotides: TGTGCCAGCAGCTTTATCGGACTAGCGGGACTCACAGATACGCAGTATTTT. This gives the protein CASSFIGLAGLTDTQYF.

This chain uses TRBV5-6 with TRBJ2-7; possible D gene TRBD1, 6 bases. The V end was cut by 4 bases, the J end by 4 bases, with 21 bases between. CDR3 length: 16 residues. CDR1 SGHDT and CDR2 YYEEEE come from the germline V gene. CDR3 coding DNA: TGTGCCAGCAGCCCCCCCCGGGACACCCACGGATACGAGCAGTACTTC. Its translation is CASSPPRDTHGYEQYF.